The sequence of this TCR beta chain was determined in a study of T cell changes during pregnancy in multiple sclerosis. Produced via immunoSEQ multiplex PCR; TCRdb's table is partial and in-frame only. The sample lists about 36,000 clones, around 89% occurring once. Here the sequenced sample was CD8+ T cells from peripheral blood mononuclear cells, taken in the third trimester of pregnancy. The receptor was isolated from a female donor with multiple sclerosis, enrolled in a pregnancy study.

CDR3 loop: CSVEDVTGAFYEQYF. The CDR3 region has the DNA TGCAGCGTTGAAGATGTAACAGGTGCTTTCTACGAGCAGTACTTC. This rearrangement joins TRBV29-1 to TRBJ2-7, with a weak D call TRBD1 (5 bases). From germline, CDR1 is SQVTM and CDR2 ANQGSEA. Trimming removed 0 bases from V and 3 bases from J, with 15 bases in between. This CDR3 is built from 15 residues.